This TCR beta chain was sequenced in a study of T-cell reconstitution after alpha-beta-depleted transplantation in children. Points from the study as a whole: There were some patients whose high TCRbeta diversity at day 60 came from surviving recipient T cells and thymic progenitors.

This clonotype came up many times. Its target is not known. Trimming shortened V by 6 bases and J by 1 base, and 23 bases separated the two germline ends. This CDR3 has 17 residues. Germline lookup yields CDR1 DFQATT and CDR2 SNEGSKA (reference sequence). Researchers prepared the TCRbeta library using unique molecular identifiers, the study reports. TCRdb re-called the PCR reads through MiXCR, storing one row per CDR3 protein. The repertoire holds under 850,000 distinct CDR3 sequences, with around 13% as singletons. This clonotype was sampled from a girl aged 2-10 years with congenital amegakaryocytic thrombocytopenia, due to receive a stem cell transplant. The chain has TRBV20-1 and TRBJ2-3; D is ambiguous. The input for sequencing was PBMCs, taken before TCRalphabeta/CD19-depleted stem cell transplant. CDR3 amino acids: CSASLPGQDLRTDTQYF. DNA of the CDR3: TGCAGTGCCTCACTCCCAGGCCAAGATCTTCGCACAGATACGCAGTATTTT.